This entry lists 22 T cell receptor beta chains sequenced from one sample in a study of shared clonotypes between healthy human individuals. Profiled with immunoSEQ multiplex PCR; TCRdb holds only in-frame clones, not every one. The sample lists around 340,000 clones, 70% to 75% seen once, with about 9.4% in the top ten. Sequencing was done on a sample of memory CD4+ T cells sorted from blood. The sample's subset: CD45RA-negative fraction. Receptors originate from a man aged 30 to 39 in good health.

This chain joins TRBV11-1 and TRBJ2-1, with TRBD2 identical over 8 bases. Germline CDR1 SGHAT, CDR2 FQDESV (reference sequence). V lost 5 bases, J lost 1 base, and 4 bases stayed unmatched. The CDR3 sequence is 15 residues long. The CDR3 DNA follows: TGTGCCAGCAGCCATAAGCGGGGGTCCTACAATGAGCAGTTCTTC. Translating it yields CASSHKRGSYNEQFF.

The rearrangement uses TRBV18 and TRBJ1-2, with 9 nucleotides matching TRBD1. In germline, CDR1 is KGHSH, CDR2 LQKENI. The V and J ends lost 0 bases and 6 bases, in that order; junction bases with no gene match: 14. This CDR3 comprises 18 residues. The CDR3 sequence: CASSPPGQGARDRNGYTF. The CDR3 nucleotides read TGTGCCAGCTCACCACCGGGACAGGGTGCCCGGGATAGGAATGGCTACACCTTC.

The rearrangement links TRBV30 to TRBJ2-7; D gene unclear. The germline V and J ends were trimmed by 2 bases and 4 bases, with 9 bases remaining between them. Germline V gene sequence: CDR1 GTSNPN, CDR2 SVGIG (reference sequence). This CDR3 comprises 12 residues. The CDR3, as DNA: TGTGCCTGGAGTCCTGACATGTACGAGCAGTACTTC. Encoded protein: CAWSPDMYEQYF.

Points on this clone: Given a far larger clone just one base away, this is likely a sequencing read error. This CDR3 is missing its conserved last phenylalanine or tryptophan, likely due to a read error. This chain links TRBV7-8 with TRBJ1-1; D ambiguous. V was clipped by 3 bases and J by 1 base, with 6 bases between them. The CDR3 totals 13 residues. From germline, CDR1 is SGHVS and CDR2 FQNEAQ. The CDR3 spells CASSLEGNTEAFL. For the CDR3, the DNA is TGTGCCAGCAGCTTGGAGGGGAACACTGAAGCTTTCCTT.

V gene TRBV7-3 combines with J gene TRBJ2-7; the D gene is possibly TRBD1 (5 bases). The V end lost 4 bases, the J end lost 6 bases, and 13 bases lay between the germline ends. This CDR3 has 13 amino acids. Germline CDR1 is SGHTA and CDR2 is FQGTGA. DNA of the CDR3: TGTGCCAGCAGCTCTGGGGCAGGGCGCGAGCAGTACTTC. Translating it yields CASSSGAGREQYF.

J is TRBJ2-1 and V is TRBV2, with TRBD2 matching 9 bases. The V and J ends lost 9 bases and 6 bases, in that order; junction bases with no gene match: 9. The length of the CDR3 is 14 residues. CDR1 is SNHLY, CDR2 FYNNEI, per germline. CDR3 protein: CARGRKTSGNEQFF. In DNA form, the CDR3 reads TGTGCCAGGGGGAGAAAGACTAGCGGCAATGAGCAGTTCTTC.

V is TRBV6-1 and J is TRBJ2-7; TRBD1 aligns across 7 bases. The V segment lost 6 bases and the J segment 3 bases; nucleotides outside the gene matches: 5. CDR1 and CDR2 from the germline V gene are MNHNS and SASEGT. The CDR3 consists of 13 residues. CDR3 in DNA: TGTGCCAGCAGCCGGGACAGCAACTACGAGCAGTACTTC. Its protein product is CASSRDSNYEQYF.

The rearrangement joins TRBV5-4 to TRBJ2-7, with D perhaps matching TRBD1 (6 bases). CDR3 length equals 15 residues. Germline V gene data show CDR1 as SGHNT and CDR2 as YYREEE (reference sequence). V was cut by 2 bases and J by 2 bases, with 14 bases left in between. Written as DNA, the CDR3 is TGTGCCAGCAGCTTAGAAGGGTACAGGGCCTACGAGCAGTACTTC. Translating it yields CASSLEGYRAYEQYF.

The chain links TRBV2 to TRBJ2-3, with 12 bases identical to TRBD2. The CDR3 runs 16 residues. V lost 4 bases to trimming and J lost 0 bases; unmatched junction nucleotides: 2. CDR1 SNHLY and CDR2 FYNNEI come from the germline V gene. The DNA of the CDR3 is TGTGCCAGCAGTGTAGGACTAGCGGGAAGCACAGATACGCAGTATTTT. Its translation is CASSVGLAGSTDTQYF.

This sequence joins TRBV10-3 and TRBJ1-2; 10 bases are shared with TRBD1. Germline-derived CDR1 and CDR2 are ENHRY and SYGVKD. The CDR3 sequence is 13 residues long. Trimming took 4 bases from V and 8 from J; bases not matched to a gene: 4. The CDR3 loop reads CAISGQGAKGYTF. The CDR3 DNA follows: TGTGCCATCAGTGGACAGGGGGCGAAAGGCTACACCTTC.

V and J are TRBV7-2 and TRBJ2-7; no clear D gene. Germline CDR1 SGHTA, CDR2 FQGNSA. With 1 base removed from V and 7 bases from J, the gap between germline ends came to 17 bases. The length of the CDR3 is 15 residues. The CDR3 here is CASSLEGPGRSEQYF. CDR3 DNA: TGTGCCAGCAGCTTAGAAGGACCGGGTCGGTCTGAGCAGTACTTC.

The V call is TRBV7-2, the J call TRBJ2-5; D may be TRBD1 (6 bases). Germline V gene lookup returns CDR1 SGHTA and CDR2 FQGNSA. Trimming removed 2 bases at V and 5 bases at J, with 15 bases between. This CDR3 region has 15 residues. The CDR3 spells CASSLWTAPMETQYF. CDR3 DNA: TGTGCCAGCAGCTTATGGACAGCCCCAATGGAGACCCAGTACTTC.

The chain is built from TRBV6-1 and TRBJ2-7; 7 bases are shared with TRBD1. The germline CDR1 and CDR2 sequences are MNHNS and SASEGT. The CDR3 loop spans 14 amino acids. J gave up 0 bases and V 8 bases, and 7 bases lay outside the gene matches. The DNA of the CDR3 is TGTGCCAGCCAACAGGGGCCCAGCTCCTACGAGCAGTACTTC. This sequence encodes CASQQGPSSYEQYF.

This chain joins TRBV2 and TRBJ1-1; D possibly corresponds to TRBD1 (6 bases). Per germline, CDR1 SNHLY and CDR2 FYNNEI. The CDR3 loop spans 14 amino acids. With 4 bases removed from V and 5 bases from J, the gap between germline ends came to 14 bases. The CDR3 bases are TGTGCCAGCAGTGTCGGACAGAAGGAAACTGAAGCTTTCTTT. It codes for CASSVGQKETEAFF.

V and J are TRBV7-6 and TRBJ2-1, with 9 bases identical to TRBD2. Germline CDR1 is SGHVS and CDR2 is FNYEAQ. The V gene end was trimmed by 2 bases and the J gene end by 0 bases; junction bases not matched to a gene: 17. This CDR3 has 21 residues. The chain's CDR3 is CASSLISAVGSGSGSYNEQFF. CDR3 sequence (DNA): TGTGCCAGCAGCTTAATTAGTGCGGTTGGTAGCGGGAGTGGCTCCTACAATGAGCAGTTCTTC.

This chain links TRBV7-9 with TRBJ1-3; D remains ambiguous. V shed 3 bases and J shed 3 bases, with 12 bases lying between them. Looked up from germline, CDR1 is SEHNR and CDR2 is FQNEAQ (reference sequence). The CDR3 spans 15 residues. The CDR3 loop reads CASSLMVLGGNTIYF. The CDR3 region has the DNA TGTGCCAGCAGCTTGATGGTATTGGGTGGAAACACCATATATTTT.

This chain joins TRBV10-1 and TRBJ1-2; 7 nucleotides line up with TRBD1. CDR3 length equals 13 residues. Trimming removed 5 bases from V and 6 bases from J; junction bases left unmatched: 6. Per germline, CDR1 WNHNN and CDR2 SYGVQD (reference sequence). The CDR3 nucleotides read TGCGCCAGCAGTCCAACAGGGGTCAATGGCTACACCTTC. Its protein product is CASSPTGVNGYTF.

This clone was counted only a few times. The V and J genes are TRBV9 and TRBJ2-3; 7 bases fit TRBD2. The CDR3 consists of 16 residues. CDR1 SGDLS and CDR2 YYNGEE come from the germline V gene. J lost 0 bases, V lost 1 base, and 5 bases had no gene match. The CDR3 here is CASSVIAGLSTDTQYF. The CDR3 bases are TGTGCCAGCAGCGTAATAGCGGGTCTTAGCACAGATACGCAGTATTTT. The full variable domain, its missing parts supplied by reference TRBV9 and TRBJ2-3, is DSGVTQTPKHLITATGQRVTLRCSPRSGDLSVYWYQQSLDQGLQFLIQYYNGEERAKGNILERFSAQQFPDLHSELNLSSLELGDSALYFCASSVIAGLSTDTQYFGPGTRLTVL.

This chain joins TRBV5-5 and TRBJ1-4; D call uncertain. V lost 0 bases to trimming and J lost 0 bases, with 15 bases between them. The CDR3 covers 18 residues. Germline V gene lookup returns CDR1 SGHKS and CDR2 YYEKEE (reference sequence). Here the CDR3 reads CASSLVRSGFATNEKLFF. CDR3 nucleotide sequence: TGTGCCAGCAGCTTGGTGAGATCGGGGTTCGCAACTAATGAAAAACTGTTTTTT.

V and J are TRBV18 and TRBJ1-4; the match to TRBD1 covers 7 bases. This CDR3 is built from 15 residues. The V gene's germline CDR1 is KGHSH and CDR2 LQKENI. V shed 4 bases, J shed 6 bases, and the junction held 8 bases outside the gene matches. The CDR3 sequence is CASSLTGIYHEKLFF. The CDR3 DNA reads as TGTGCCAGCTCACTGACAGGGATATACCATGAAAAACTGTTTTTT.

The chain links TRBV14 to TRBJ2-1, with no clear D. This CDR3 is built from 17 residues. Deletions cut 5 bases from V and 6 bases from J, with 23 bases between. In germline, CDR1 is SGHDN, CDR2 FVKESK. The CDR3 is CASSSKVVVRRSNEQFF. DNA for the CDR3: TGTGCCAGCAGCTCAAAGGTAGTGGTTAGAAGGTCCAATGAGCAGTTCTTC.

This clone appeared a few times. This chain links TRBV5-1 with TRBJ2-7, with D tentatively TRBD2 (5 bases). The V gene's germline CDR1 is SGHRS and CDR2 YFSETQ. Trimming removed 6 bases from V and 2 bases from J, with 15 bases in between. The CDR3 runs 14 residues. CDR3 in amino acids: CASIQRLYTYEQYF. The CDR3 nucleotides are TGCGCCAGCATCCAGCGGCTTTATACCTACGAGCAGTACTTC. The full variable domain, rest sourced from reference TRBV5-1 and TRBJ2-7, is KAGVTQTPRYLIKTRGQQVTLSCSPISGHRSVSWYQQTPGQGLQFLFEYFSETQRNKGNFPGRFSGRQFSNSRSEMNVSTLELGDSALYLCASIQRLYTYEQYFGPGTRLTVT.